The source of this T cell receptor beta chain is a study of blood T cell repertoires in COVID-19. The overall study: Sources were T cells, B-cell-depleted T cells, or PBMCs; the material itself was cDNA or gDNA.

Seattle's cohort entered during active infection and was followed longitudinally. This CDR3 is 15 amino acids long. Germline V gene lookup returns CDR1 SGDLS and CDR2 YYNGEE. V gave up 4 bases and J gave up 3 bases; unmatched junction bases: 7. In the authors' workflow: Estimation of nucleated cell counts was performed using reference gene primer amplification. The method was immunoSEQ multiplex PCR; TCRdb's version includes in-frame clones alone and lacks a portion of them. Clone size and the V and J calls come from that table; the DNA yielded D and trimming. The repertoire holds hundreds of thousands of clones, with around 85% as singletons.

This TCR derives from a man over 45 with COVID-19, enrolled during active disease. This rearrangement joins TRBV9 to TRBJ2-7, with 10 positions matching TRBD1. The sample taken for sequencing was peripheral blood. The CDR3, as DNA: TGTGCCAGCAGCCCGGGACAGGGGCGAATCTACGAGCAGTACTTC. It is translated as CASSPGQGRIYEQYF. The whole variable domain, remainder taken from reference TRBV9 and TRBJ2-7, is DSGVTQTPKHLITATGQRVTLRCSPRSGDLSVYWYQQSLDQGLQFLIQYYNGEERAKGNILERFSAQQFPDLHSELNLSSLELGDSALYFCASSPGQGRIYEQYFGPGTRLTVT.